These T cell receptor beta chains were read from a single sample in a study of molecular identifiers for immune sequencing clone quantification. TCRdb analysed the PCR reads with MiXCR anew, one entry per CDR3 protein. The sample lists under 600,000 distinct CDR3 sequences, roughly a fifth occurring once. The specimen was naive CD8+ T cells from blood, with Jurkat cell RNA spiked in. These receptors all stem from a human donor in good health. Some libraries in this study had Jurkat cell RNA spiked in. The CDR3 runs from the conserved cysteine through the conserved F or W. Each record gives: clone size, D gene, V gene, J gene, CDR3 protein, CDR3 DNA. The D gene is left open where the match is weak. Some rows mark clone size as missing; the rest say once, few, many or name a class of expanded clone.

>few|NA|TRBV18|TRBJ2-7
CASSLPQGSSYEQYF
TGTGCCAGCTCCCTACCCCAGGGGTCCTCCTACGAGCAGTACTTC
>NA|NA|TRBV5-3|TRBJ2-7
CASSPTTDEVYEQYF
TGTGCCAGCAGCCCCACCACAGACGAGGTCTACGAGCAGTACTTC
>many|NA|TRBV6-2/TRBV6-3|TRBJ2-5
CASSYSRLEETQYF
TGTGCCAGCAGTTACTCGAGGTTAGAAGAGACCCAGTACTTC
>few|NA|TRBV19|TRBJ2-7
CASSRGGYSFYEQYF
TGTGCCAGTAGCAGAGGAGGGTATAGCTTCTACGAGCAGTACTTC
>few|NA|TRBV7-6|TRBJ1-1
CASSLEGENTEAFF
TGTGCCAGCAGCTTAGAAGGCGAGAACACTGAAGCTTTCTTT
>few|NA|TRBV7-8|TRBJ1-3
CASSLEVVSSGNTIYF
TGTGCCAGCAGCTTAGAAGTAGTCAGCTCTGGAAACACCATATATTTT
>few|TRBD2|TRBV7-2|TRBJ2-3
CASSPRGSGGPASTDTQYF
TGTGCCAGCAGCCCTCGGGGTAGCGGGGGACCGGCTAGCACAGATACGCAGTATTTT
>NA|TRBD2|TRBV5-5|TRBJ2-2
CASTPASGGATGELFF
TGTGCCAGCACGCCCGCTAGCGGGGGGGCAACCGGGGAGCTGTTTTTT
>many|TRBD1|TRBV28|TRBJ2-3
CASSLYWDRGDTDTQYF
TGTGCCAGCAGTTTATATTGGGACAGGGGTGACACAGATACGCAGTATTTT
>many|TRBD1|TRBV6-5|TRBJ2-7
CASSWTGEGYEQYF
TGTGCCAGCAGCTGGACAGGAGAGGGTTACGAGCAGTACTTC
>NA|NA|TRBV12-3/TRBV12-4|TRBJ2-3
CASSNPGTLGKYF
TGTGCCAGCAGTAACCCTGGGACCCTTGGGAAGTATTTT
>NA|NA|TRBV27|TRBJ1-5
CASSSLPLGFQPQHF
TGTGCCAGCAGTTCCCTCCCCTTGGGTTTTCAGCCCCAGCATTTT
>many|TRBD2|TRBV20-1|TRBJ2-5
CSARVRSGIGQETQYF
TGCAGTGCTAGAGTCCGAAGCGGGATAGGTCAAGAGACCCAGTACTTC
>few|TRBD2|TRBV2|TRBJ2-1
CATDSPSGGGSYNEQFF
TGTGCCACCGACTCCCCCTCAGGCGGGGGCTCCTACAATGAGCAGTTCTTC
>few|NA|TRBV29-1|TRBJ1-2
CSVLYWTANYGYTF
TGCAGCGTCCTCTACTGGACAGCTAACTATGGCTACACCTTC
>NA|NA|TRBV6-5|TRBJ2-7
CASSYSLTGPVYEQYF
TGTGCCAGCAGTTACTCTTTAACCGGGCCGGTGTACGAGCAGTACTTC
>NA|TRBD1|TRBV20-1|TRBJ2-5
CSATRWTGAKETQYF
TGCAGTGCTACGAGGTGGACAGGGGCTAAAGAGACCCAGTACTTC
>NA|NA|TRBV30|TRBJ2-7
CAWSGVVSYEQYF
TGTGCCTGGAGTGGGGTCGTCTCCTACGAGCAGTACTTC
>NA|NA|TRBV2|TRBJ2-7
CASSRTYGPYEQYF
TGTGCCAGCAGCAGGACGTACGGTCCCTACGAGCAGTACTTC
>many|NA|TRBV6-5|TRBJ2-3
CASSPTRGPDTQYF
TGTGCCAGCAGCCCTACTAGGGGCCCAGATACGCAGTATTTT
>many|NA|TRBV7-6|TRBJ1-4
CASSLGGGNEKLFF
TGTGCCAGCAGCTTAGGAGGGGGAAATGAAAAACTGTTTTTT
>NA|TRBD1|TRBV4-1|TRBJ1-1
CASSPGLYTGADTEAFF
TGCGCCAGCAGCCCCGGCTTATATACAGGGGCCGACACTGAAGCTTTTTTT
>many|NA|TRBV7-9|TRBJ2-7
CASSLRSYEQYF
TGTGCCAGCAGCTTACGAAGTTACGAGCAGTACTTC
>many|NA|TRBV6-2/TRBV6-3|TRBJ2-6
CASSYSTVDGANVLTF
TGTGCCAGCAGTTACTCCACCGTGGACGGGGCCAACGTCCTGACTTTC